This T cell receptor beta chain derives from a study of human T cells and chemical hapten exposure. Study-level findings and limits: PT1 expanded TCR counts and patch test score correlated positively.

This clonotype was picked up a small number of times. The target antigen is unknown. The library gave individual cDNA molecules unique molecular identifiers. TCRdb redid the calling of the RACE reads with MiXCR, one entry per CDR3 protein. The profile shows approximately 60,000 distinct CDR3 sequences, approximately 11% of them singletons. CDR3 length: 14 residues. Germline V lookup: CDR1 MNHNY, CDR2 SVGAGI (reference sequence). V shed 7 bases and J shed 9 bases, with 16 bases lying between them. Time point noted: pre-sensitization, week 0. Treatment noted: therapeutic diphenylcyclopropenone sensitization with weekly scalp DPC. Those who donated were patients with alopecia, 18 to 70 years of age, and suitable for DPC.

The J gene is TRBJ1-6, the V gene TRBV6-6; tentative D call: TRBD1 (5 bases). The clonotype was recovered from a woman aged 40 to 55 with alopecia areata. Some clones in this sample may be carry-over from other donors' samples. Sequenced here: whole blood, sampled in connection with sensitization to the hapten diphenylcyclopropenone (DPC). CDR3 loop: CASTFGGDSSPLHF. The CDR3, as DNA: TGTGCCAGCACCTTTGGGGGGGACTCTTCACCCCTCCACTTT.